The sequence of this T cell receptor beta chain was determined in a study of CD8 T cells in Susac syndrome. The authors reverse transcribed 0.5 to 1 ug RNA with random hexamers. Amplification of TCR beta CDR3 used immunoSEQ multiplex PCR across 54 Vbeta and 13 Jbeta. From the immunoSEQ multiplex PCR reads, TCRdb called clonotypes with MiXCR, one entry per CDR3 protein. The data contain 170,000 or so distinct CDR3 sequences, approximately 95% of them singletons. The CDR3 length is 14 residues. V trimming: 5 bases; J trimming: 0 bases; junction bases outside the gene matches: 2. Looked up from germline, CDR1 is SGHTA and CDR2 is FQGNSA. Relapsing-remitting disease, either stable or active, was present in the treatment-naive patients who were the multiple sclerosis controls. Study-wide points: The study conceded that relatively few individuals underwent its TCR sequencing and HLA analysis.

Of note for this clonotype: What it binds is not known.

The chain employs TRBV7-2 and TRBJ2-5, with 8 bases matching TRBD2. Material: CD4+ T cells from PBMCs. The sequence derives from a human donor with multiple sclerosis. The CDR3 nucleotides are TGTGCCAGCAGCAAGCGGGGGAACCAAGAGACCCAGTACTTC. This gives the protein CASSKRGNQETQYF.